What follows describes a single T cell receptor beta chain. This sample is part of a study of blood T cells in healthy people across ages. A sample-barcoded 5' primer and a J-beta primer mix were used in a second PCR of about 6 to 12 cycles. From the 5' RACE reads, TCRdb called clonotypes with MiXCR, one entry per CDR3 protein. The sample holds a few hundred thousand distinct CDR3 sequences, roughly 29% seen once. CDR1 is SGHTA and CDR2 is FQGNSA in the germline V gene. There are 12 residues in the CDR3. This clonotype was obtained from a woman aged 70-85 years in good health. Sequences were obtained from blood. This chain links TRBV7-2 with TRBJ2-1; no firm D call. The last part of the DNA fits TRBJ2-5 better; the J call may be wrong. The CDR3 nucleotides read TGTGCCAGCAGCCGAAGTGTGGAGACCCAGTACTTC. Amino acids: CASSRSVETQYF.